This entry features one T cell receptor (beta chain) sequence. The sample belongs to a study of immune characterization of retroperitoneal liposarcoma. TCRdb re-derived calls from the PCR reads in MiXCR, one entry per CDR3 protein. The data hold roughly 20,000 distinct CDR3 sequences, with more than 30% observed a single time. Germline CDR1 reads MNHNS; CDR2 reads SASEGT. The CDR3 length is 15 residues. Trimming cost V 6 bases and J 11 bases; bases outside gene matches: 15. The sample comprised blood. The chain uses TRBV6-1 and TRBJ2-5; TRBD1 matches at 10 bases. The clonotype originates from a male donor with retroperitoneal liposarcoma. The CDR3, as DNA: TGTGCCAGCAGGCCGGGACAGGGGAGCGGCAATGAGCAGTACTTC. Its translation is CASRPGQGSGNEQYF.